These 24 T cell receptor beta chains came from one sample sequenced in a study of CD8+CD57+ T cells in acquired aplastic anemia. Genomic DNA, the template, was used for profiling of the TCR beta VDJ and CDR3. Using its own MiXCR run on the reads, TCRdb lists one record per CDR3 protein. The table records under 200,000 distinct CDR3 sequences, about 70% of them present only once. For sequencing, patients were chosen who had shown expansion of CD8+CD57+ cells by flow cytometry. The specimen was sorted CD4+, CD8+, or CD8+CD57+ T cells (not recorded which) from PBMCs. The receptors here all came from a human donor with aplastic anemia.

The chain uses TRBV2 and TRBJ1-1; no firm D call. The V end was cut by 4 bases, the J end by 3 bases, with 12 bases between. The CDR3 is 14 residues long. Germline loops: CDR1 SNHLY, CDR2 FYNNEI. The chain's CDR3 is CASSVRGKHTEAFF. The DNA for the CDR3 is TGTGCCAGCAGTGTAAGAGGGAAACACACTGAAGCTTTCTTT.

The chain combines TRBV7-2 with TRBJ2-5; D may be TRBD1 (5 bases). The CDR3 runs 13 residues. Germline V gives CDR1 SGHTA, CDR2 FQGNSA. V was cut by 5 bases and J by 2 bases, with 9 bases left in between. DNA of the CDR3: TGTGCCAGCAGCAGACAGTTACAAGAGACCCAGTACTTC. It translates to CASSRQLQETQYF.

The chain links TRBV19 to TRBJ1-1, with D unresolved. Germline V gene data show CDR1 as LNHDA and CDR2 as SQIVND (reference sequence). Trimming shortened V by 3 bases and J by 1 base, and 6 bases separated the two germline ends. CDR3 size: 13 residues. CDR3: CASSISQNTEAFF. The CDR3 bases are TGTGCCAGTAGTATCTCACAGAACACTGAAGCTTTCTTT.

V usage is TRBV7-2 and J usage is TRBJ1-2; D call uncertain. This CDR3 has 13 residues. CDR1 SGHTA and CDR2 FQGNSA come from the germline V gene. V was clipped by 5 bases and J by 8 bases, with 15 bases between them. As DNA, the CDR3 is TGTGCCAGCAGCGACATCACTCTTCGGGGCTACACCTTC. This translates into CASSDITLRGYTF.

This sequence joins TRBV20-1 and TRBJ1-1; D not certain. Looked up from germline, CDR1 is DFQATT and CDR2 is SNEGSKA (reference sequence). The CDR3 runs to 15 residues. The ends were cut back, 0 bases at V and 1 base at J, with 12 bases in the middle. The CDR3, as DNA: TGCAGTGCTAGAGATGTGCGCAGGCCGAACACTGAAGCTTTCTTT. Protein product: CSARDVRRPNTEAFF.

Turning to this clonotype: A junction boundary mismatches the germline segment, possibly from a read error. The rearrangement uses TRBV10-3 and TRBJ1-1; 7 bases align to TRBD1. The CDR3 is 14 amino acids. Germline-derived CDR1 and CDR2 are ENHRY and SYGVKD. The CDR3 coding sequence is TGTGCCAGCAGTTTGACAGGGATAGGGACTGAAGCTTTCTTT. Residues: CASSLTGIGTEAFF.

The V gene is TRBV28, the J gene TRBJ1-2; TRBD1 matches 8 bases. The V gene's germline CDR1 is MDHEN and CDR2 SYDVKM. V lost 11 bases, J lost 4 bases, and 12 bases stayed unmatched. The CDR3 loop spans 14 amino acids. Here the CDR3 reads CAGQGAGGGYGYTF. CDR3 nucleotides: TGTGCCGGCCAGGGGGCAGGGGGCGGCTATGGCTACACCTTC.

The genes are TRBV15 and TRBJ2-5, with 7 nucleotides matching TRBD2. Unmatched junction bases numbered 4, after V lost 6 bases and J lost 3 bases. The CDR3 is 13 amino acids. Germline-derived CDR1 and CDR2 are LNHNV and YYDKDF (reference sequence). Here the CDR3 DNA reads TGTGCCACCAGGAAGGCGGGAGAAGAGACCCAGTACTTC. Its translation is CATRKAGEETQYF.

The V gene is TRBV2, the J gene TRBJ1-1; possible D gene TRBD1, 5 bases. Trimming shortened V by 7 bases and J by 3 bases, and 15 bases separated the two germline ends. The CDR3 totals 14 residues. Germline values: CDR1 SNHLY, CDR2 FYNNEI. The CDR3 sequence is CASTGGVFDTEAFF. DNA for the CDR3: TGTGCCAGCACCGGGGGGGTTTTCGACACTGAAGCTTTCTTT. The full variable domain, rest sourced from reference TRBV2 and TRBJ1-1, is EPEVTQTPSHQVTQMGQEVILRCVPISNHLYFYWYRQILGQKVEFLVSFYNNEISEKSEIFDDQFSVERPDGSNFTLKIRSTKLEDSAMYFCASTGGVFDTEAFFGQGTRLTVV.

The gene calls are TRBV6-5 and TRBJ2-1, with TRBD2 identical over 9 bases. This CDR3 spans 15 amino acids. Losses at the gene ends were 0 bases for V and 6 bases for J; bases not matched to a gene: 3. Germline loops: CDR1 MNHEY, CDR2 SVGAGI. The CDR3 region is CASSYSSSGSNEQFF. CDR3 coding DNA: TGTGCCAGCAGTTACTCGAGTAGCGGGAGCAATGAGCAGTTCTTC.

The CDR3 loop reads CSAKIGGYDGMETQYF. DNA of the CDR3: TGCAGTGCGAAAATAGGGGGGTACGACGGGATGGAGACCCAGTACTTC. This rearrangement joins TRBV20-1 to TRBJ2-5; tentatively, D is TRBD1 or TRBD2 (6 bases each). The germline V and J ends were trimmed by 6 bases and 5 bases, with 25 bases remaining between them. CDR1 and CDR2 from the germline V gene are DFQATT and SNEGSKA (reference sequence). This CDR3 has 16 amino acids.

V gene TRBV12-3 or TRBV12-4 combines with J gene TRBJ2-7; the match to TRBD1 covers 8 bases. The CDR3 length is 13 residues. With V trimmed by 7 bases and J by 4 bases, 6 bases remained unmatched. In DNA form, the CDR3 reads TGTGCCAGCACCACTTGGACAGGGTACGAGCAGTACTTC. It encodes CASTTWTGYEQYF.

The chain combines TRBV20-1 with TRBJ1-1; no firm D call. Germline loops: CDR1 DFQATT, CDR2 SNEGSKA (reference sequence). The V end was cut by 1 base, the J end by 4 bases, with 7 bases between. The CDR3 spans 12 residues. This chain's CDR3 is CSARVGSTEAFF. The CDR3 nucleotides read TGCAGTGCTAGAGTGGGTTCCACTGAAGCTTTCTTT.

This chain joins TRBV20-1 and TRBJ2-3; D gene uncertain. Trimming stripped 3 bases from V and 0 bases from J, with 13 bases between. The CDR3 spans 15 residues. CDR1 is DFQATT, CDR2 SNEGSKA, per germline (reference sequence). CDR3 nucleotides: TGCAGTGCTAGTAACAGCTTATCTAGCACAGATACGCAGTATTTT. Its protein product is CSASNSLSSTDTQYF.

This clonotype was counted between two and nine times. CDR3 sequence reads: CASSLDRTGQAEQYF. The CDR3 nucleotides read TGCGCCAGCAGCTTGGACCGGACAGGGCAAGCGGAGCAGTACTTC. J is TRBJ2-7 and V is TRBV5-1; 8 bases line up with TRBD1. The CDR3 spans 15 residues. Germline CDR1 is SGHRS and CDR2 is YFSETQ. V shed 0 bases and J 7 bases; nucleotides not matched to a gene: 9.

CDR3 DNA: TGTGCCAGCAGTGCCCCGGGACTAGCGGGGGGGAATGAGCAGTTCTTC. Its translation is CASSAPGLAGGNEQFF. This chain connects TRBV25-1 to TRBJ2-1; TRBD2 aligns across 16 bases. V was clipped by 4 bases and J by 7 bases; unmatched bases: 4. Per germline, CDR1 MGHDK and CDR2 SYGVNS. The CDR3 covers 16 residues.

This clonotype was seen ten or more times. This chain links TRBV12-3 or TRBV12-4 with TRBJ2-2, with a possible D match to TRBD1 (6 bases). The CDR3 is 15 amino acids. The germline V and J ends were trimmed by 2 bases and 5 bases, with 12 bases remaining between them. The CDR3 is CASSLTGLPTGELFF. DNA of the CDR3: TGTGCCAGCAGTTTAACAGGGTTGCCGACCGGGGAGCTGTTTTTT.

Details on this clonotype: At one end, the junction sequence differs from germline, possibly due to a read error. This chain uses TRBV15 with TRBJ2-5; 8 bases map to TRBD1. CDR1 and CDR2 (germline): LNHNV, YYDKDF (reference sequence). This CDR3 is 15 amino acids long. CDR3 residues: CATSGDRGLGETQYF. For the CDR3, the DNA is TGTGCCACCAGCGGAGACAGGGGCCTCGGAGAGACTCAGTACTTC. The complete variable domain, with remaining parts taken from reference TRBV15 and TRBJ2-5, reads DAMVIQNPRYQVTQFGKPVTLSCSQTLNHNVMYWYQQKSSQAPKLLFHYYDKDFNNEADTPDNFQSRRPNTSFCFLDIRSPGLGDTAMYLCATSGDRGLGETQYFGPGTRLLVL.

The chain is built from TRBV7-9 and TRBJ1-4, with unresolved D. Per germline, CDR1 SEHNR and CDR2 FQNEAQ (reference sequence). This CDR3 is built from 14 residues. Trimming left V 3 bases short and J 4 bases short, with 9 bases between. The DNA for the CDR3 is TGTGCCAGCAGCTTGGGCAGTGATAATGAAAAACTGTTTTTT. Translating it yields CASSLGSDNEKLFF.

The V call is TRBV11-2, the J call TRBJ2-7; TRBD2 is a possible D gene (6 bases). V lost 5 bases to trimming and J lost 5 bases, with 10 bases between them. This CDR3 comprises 12 residues. The germline V gene encodes CDR1 SGHAT and CDR2 FQNNGV. The DNA for the CDR3 is TGTGCCAGCAGCCAAGCGGGTGACGAGCAGTACTTC. Residues: CASSQAGDEQYF.

The gene calls are TRBV29-1 and TRBJ1-2; D ambiguous. V lost 7 bases and J lost 0, with 15 bases in between. CDR1 and CDR2 from the germline V gene are SQVTM and ANQGSEA. The CDR3 is made up of 14 amino acids. DNA of the CDR3: TGCAGCGCGGAGAGTGGGTTCCCTAACTATGGCTACACCTTC. This sequence encodes CSAESGFPNYGYTF.

On this clonotype: A much larger clone differs from this one at a single base, so this may be a read error. This chain links TRBV12-3 or TRBV12-4 with TRBJ1-1; a possible D gene is TRBD1 (5 bases). Trimming took 6 bases from V and 3 from J, leaving 20 bases between them. The CDR3 covers 16 residues. In DNA, the CDR3 is TGTGCCAGCAGCCTTCCGAGGATAGTGGGGGACACTGAAGCTTTCTTT. It yields the protein CASSLPRIVGDTEAFF.

V is TRBV7-3 and J is TRBJ2-1; 12 bases are a match to TRBD2. After removal of 5 bases from V and 2 bases from J, the junction contained 4 bases not matched to a gene. The CDR3 totals 16 residues. Germline lookup yields CDR1 SGHTA and CDR2 FQGTGA. In nucleotides, the CDR3 is TGTGCCAGCAGCCCCTCTAGCGGGGGGGCCTACAATGAGCAGTTCTTC. Its protein product is CASSPSSGGAYNEQFF.

This rearrangement joins TRBV19 to TRBJ1-5; TRBD1 is a possible D gene (6 bases). The CDR3 is 15 residues long. Trimming removed 4 bases from V and 0 bases from J, with 10 bases in between. Germline V gives CDR1 LNHDA, CDR2 SQIVND (reference sequence). The CDR3 DNA reads TGTGCCAGTAGTAGGGGGGGCAATAGCAATCAGCCCCAGCATTTT. Its translation is CASSRGGNSNQPQHF.